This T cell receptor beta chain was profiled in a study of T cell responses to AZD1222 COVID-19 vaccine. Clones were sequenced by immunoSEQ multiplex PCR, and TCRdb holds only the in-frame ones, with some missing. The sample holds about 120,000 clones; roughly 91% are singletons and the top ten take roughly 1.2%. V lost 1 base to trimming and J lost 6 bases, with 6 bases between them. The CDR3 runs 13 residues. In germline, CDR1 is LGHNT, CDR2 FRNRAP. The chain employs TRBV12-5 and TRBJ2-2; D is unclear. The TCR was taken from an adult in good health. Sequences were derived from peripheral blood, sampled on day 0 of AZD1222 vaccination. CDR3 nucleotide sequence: TGTGCTAGTGGTTTGGGTGTGTCCGGGGAGCTGTTTTTT. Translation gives CASGLGVSGELFF.